The source of this T cell receptor (beta chain) is a study of cytomegalovirus exposure and HLA in healthy donors. Notes on the study in general: In vitro experiments confirmed that three CMV-associated chains were specific for CMV antigens.

CDR1 is SEHNR and CDR2 is FQNEAQ in the germline V gene (reference sequence). V was cut by 7 bases and J by 5 bases, with 18 bases left in between. The CDR3 consists of 15 residues. On this clone: Its antigen is unknown.

PCR amplification relied on 60 Vbeta primers (plus 13 Jbeta primers). TCRdb's copy holds only in-frame clones and misses some; the assay was immunoSEQ multiplex PCR. The sample yields nearly 70,000 clones, around 74% seen once. The chain is built from TRBV7-9 and TRBJ2-1; D possibly corresponds to TRBD1 (6 bases). What was sequenced was PBMCs. This TCR came from an older woman in good health and CMV-seropositive. CDR3: CASTQYRTADNEQFF. The DNA for the CDR3 is TGTGCCAGCACCCAATATCGGACAGCGGACAATGAGCAGTTCTTC.